Following are 31 T cell receptor beta chains from one sample sequenced in a study of cytomegalovirus exposure and HLA in healthy donors. Amplification used 60 Vbeta primers and 13 Jbeta primers. Method: immunoSEQ multiplex PCR; TCRdb's copy keeps in-frame clones and lacks some. The repertoire has about 140,000 clones, around 80% of them found once; the top ten carry about 2.2%. Sequenced: PBMCs. The source is a man over 45 in good health and CMV-seronegative.

This clone was counted a few times. Other DNA sequences in this sample translate to the same CDR3. The chain carries TRBV6-1 and TRBJ1-1; D possibly corresponds to TRBD1 (6 bases). V was cut by 4 bases and J by 2 bases, with 11 bases left in between. The CDR3 spans 14 residues. The germline gives CDR1 MNHNS, CDR2 SASEGT. The CDR3 nucleotides are TGTGCCAGCAGTGCGCTGACAGGCAACACTGAAGCTTTCTTT. This codes for CASSALTGNTEAFF.

The V gene is TRBV6-5, the J gene TRBJ2-7; D gene unclear. The V end lost 0 bases, the J end lost 0 bases, and 9 bases lay between the germline ends. The CDR3 is 15 residues long. Looked up from germline, CDR1 is MNHEY and CDR2 is SVGAGI. The CDR3 DNA follows: TGTGCCAGCAGTTACTCTTCGACACACTCCTACGAGCAGTACTTC. Encoded protein: CASSYSSTHSYEQYF.

With regard to this clone: This CDR3 fails to terminate in the conserved phenylalanine or tryptophan, so it likely reflects a read error. The DNA is omitted, as the CDR3 cannot be located on it reliably, and the CDR3 follows TCRdb's listing. The rearrangement uses TRBV27 and TRBJ2-7; whether TRBD2, the table's D call, matches the DNA was not checked. The CDR3 is 9 amino acids in total, end residues counted. Germline CDR1 and CDR2: MNHEY and SMNVEV (reference sequence). The CDR3 is CASSFSGRI.

This clone occurred a few times. The chain employs TRBV5-6 and TRBJ2-1, with D hard to call. The CDR3 has 12 amino acids. Trimming left V 1 base short and J 5 bases short, with 4 bases between. Germline V gene data show CDR1 as SGHDT and CDR2 as YYEEEE. For the CDR3, the DNA is TGTGCCAGCAGCTTGCCCAACAATGAGCAGTTCTTC. It yields the protein CASSLPNNEQFF.

The rearrangement uses TRBV19 and TRBJ1-3, with a weak D call TRBD1 (6 bases). V was clipped by 3 bases and J by 0 bases, with 15 bases between them. The CDR3 is 17 amino acids. Germline CDR1 reads LNHDA; CDR2 reads SQIVND (reference sequence). The CDR3 DNA reads TGTGCCAGTAGTATTCTAAGGCAGGGGATCTCTGGAAACACCATATATTTT. Its translation is CASSILRQGISGNTIYF.

The CDR3 DNA reads TGTGCCAGTAGGACAGGGGGTCGCGTAAGCAATCAGCCCCAGCATTTT. Amino acids: CASRTGGRVSNQPQHF. The chain uses TRBV19 and TRBJ1-5; 9 bases map to TRBD1. There are 16 residues in the CDR3. Trimming took 6 bases from V and 1 from J; bases not matched to a gene: 7. The germline V gene encodes CDR1 LNHDA and CDR2 SQIVND (reference sequence).

This chain uses TRBV6-5 with TRBJ1-1; D gene uncertain. The CDR3 covers 14 residues. With 2 bases removed from V and 3 bases from J, the gap between germline ends came to 10 bases. CDR1 is MNHEY, CDR2 SVGAGI, per germline. Written as DNA, the CDR3 is TGTGCCAGCAGTTACCTGGGAGCGGACACTGAAGCTTTCTTT. Its protein product is CASSYLGADTEAFF.

This rearrangement joins TRBV29-1 to TRBJ2-2, with TRBD2 matching over 10 bases. The J segment lost 8 bases and the V segment lost 6 bases, leaving 9 bases of the junction unmatched. CDR1 is SQVTM and CDR2 is ANQGSEA in the germline V gene. The CDR3 has 14 residues. The CDR3 DNA follows: TGCAGCGTGACCCTAGCGGGAGTCGGTGGGGAGCTGTTTTTT. This codes for CSVTLAGVGGELFF.

This chain links TRBV7-6 with TRBJ1-5; TRBD1 aligns across 9 bases. CDR1 is SGHVS and CDR2 is FNYEAQ in the germline V gene. The length of the CDR3 is 14 residues. Germline trimming cut 5 bases from V and 4 bases from J; bases unmatched to any gene: 3. CDR3 DNA sequence: TGTGCCAGCAGCCGACAGGGGGGGAATCAGCCCCAGCATTTT. Translated: CASSRQGGNQPQHF.

This chain links TRBV21-1 with TRBJ1-5; the table's TRBD1 call for D was not verified on the DNA. TRBV21-1 is shown as a pseudogene. CDR3 length: 13 residues. The CDR3 loop is CASFDRADQPQHF. The CDR3 DNA reads as TGTGCCAGCTTTGACAGGGCTGATCAGCCCCAGCATTTT.

On this clone: Germline and junction disagree at one end, which may indicate a read error. Other DNA variants within this sample encode the same CDR3. J is TRBJ1-1 and V is TRBV28; the D gene is possibly TRBD1 (6 bases). Germline V gene data show CDR1 as MDHEN and CDR2 as SYDVKM. The CDR3 is 15 amino acids. CDR3 region: CASSLGGGGNTEAFF. The CDR3 region has the DNA TGTGCCAGCAGTTTGGGAGGGGGGGGGAACACTGAGGCTTTCTTT. Using reference TRBV28 and TRBJ1-1 for the parts outside the CDR3, the full variable domain is DVKVTQSSRYLVKRTGEKVFLECVQDMDHENMFWYRQDPGLGLRLIYFSYDVKMKEKGDIPEGYSVSREKKERFSLILESASTNQTSMYLCASSLGGGGNTEAFFGQGTRLTVV.

V usage is TRBV5-1 and J usage is TRBJ2-3, with TRBD2 matching over 11 bases. J lost 1 base, V lost 4 bases, and 5 bases had no gene match. The CDR3 consists of 16 residues. Germline V gene data show CDR1 as SGHRS and CDR2 as YFSETQ. The DNA of the CDR3 is TGCGCCAGCAGCAAAGGGACTAGCGGAGGCACAGATACGCAGTATTTT. Translated, it gives CASSKGTSGGTDTQYF.

V is TRBV14 and J is TRBJ2-7; D gene uncertain. In germline, CDR1 is SGHDN, CDR2 FVKESK. The germline V and J ends were trimmed by 5 bases and 0 bases, with 5 bases remaining between them. CDR3 length equals 12 residues. The CDR3 bases are TGTGCCAGCAGCACAAGCTCCTACGAGCAGTACTTC. Amino acids: CASSTSSYEQYF.

This clone was recorded a few times. The chain employs TRBV10-3 and TRBJ2-7; possible D gene TRBD2, 6 bases. The CDR3 sequence is 13 residues long. Germline V CDR1 and CDR2: ENHRY, SYGVKD. The V end lost 2 bases, the J end lost 3 bases, and 8 bases lay between the germline ends. This CDR3 is CAISETGVYEQYF. The CDR3 nucleotides read TGTGCCATCAGTGAGACGGGGGTCTACGAGCAGTACTTC.

The chain combines TRBV7-2 with TRBJ1-4, with D unresolved. Germline V gene data show CDR1 as SGHTA and CDR2 as FQGNSA. The CDR3 is made up of 15 amino acids. Trimming took off 4 bases at V and 0 bases at J, with 9 bases between the two ends. CDR3 DNA: TGTGCCAGCAGCTCCCCGAGCGCAACTAATGAAAAACTGTTTTTT. It yields the protein CASSSPSATNEKLFF.

This clone was seen a single time. The same CDR3 arises from other DNA sequences in this sample as well. This chain joins TRBV5-1 and TRBJ2-5; tentatively, D is TRBD1 (5 bases). The germline V gene has CDR1 SGHRS and CDR2 YFSETQ. This CDR3 has 14 amino acids. Trimming left V 0 bases short and J 5 bases short, with 11 bases between. In DNA, the CDR3 is TGCGCCAGCAGCTTGGGACAGTCCCAGGAGACCCAGTACTTC. Its translation: CASSLGQSQETQYF.

The V call is TRBV19, the J call TRBJ2-4; TRBD1 matches 8 bases. V lost 6 bases to trimming and J lost 0 bases; unmatched junction nucleotides: 10. Germline CDR1 reads LNHDA; CDR2 reads SQIVND (reference sequence). The CDR3 runs to 17 residues. This chain's CDR3 is CASSLGTGDLAKNIQYF. In DNA form, the CDR3 reads TGTGCCAGTAGCCTTGGGACAGGCGATTTAGCCAAAAACATTCAGTACTTC.

The chain is built from TRBV11-3 and TRBJ1-1; D is possibly TRBD1 (6 bases). Germline CDR1 reads SGHNT; CDR2 reads YENEEA. Trimming took 5 bases from V and 1 from J, leaving 14 bases between them. The CDR3 has 15 amino acids. CDR3 bases: TGTGCCAGCAGCCCGAACAGGGCGGCGAACACTGAAGCTTTCTTT. This encodes CASSPNRAANTEAFF. Looking up the rest from reference TRBV11-3 and TRBJ1-1 gives the full variable domain: EAGVVQSPRYKIIEKKQPVAFWCNPISGHNTLYWYLQNLGQGPELLIRYENEEAVDDSQLPKDRFSAERLKGVDSTLKIQPAELGDSAVYLCASSPNRAANTEAFFGQGTRLTVV.

This chain uses TRBV28 with TRBJ2-7, with 7 bases aligning to TRBD1. The germline CDR1 and CDR2 sequences are MDHEN and SYDVKM. V lost 7 bases, J lost 2 bases, and 8 bases stayed unmatched. The length of the CDR3 is 14 residues. CDR3 bases: TGTGCCAGCACCACGGGACAGTACACCTACGAGCAGTACTTC. This encodes CASTTGQYTYEQYF.

V usage is TRBV2 and J usage is TRBJ2-5; D unresolved. This CDR3 has 10 amino acids. Germline V CDR1 and CDR2: SNHLY, FYNNEI. With 8 bases removed from V and 4 bases from J, the gap between germline ends came to 5 bases. CDR3 in amino acids: CASRVETQYF. The DNA for the CDR3 is TGTGCCAGCCGCGTAGAGACCCAGTACTTC.

V is TRBV27 and J is TRBJ2-3; 10 bases are shared with TRBD2. The germline V gene encodes CDR1 MNHEY and CDR2 SMNVEV (reference sequence). The V gene end was trimmed by 4 bases and the J gene end by 2 bases; junction bases not matched to a gene: 6. The CDR3 is 16 residues long. The CDR3 nucleotides read TGTGCCAGCAGTTCCCCTAGCGGGGGAGACACAGATACGCAGTATTTT. This encodes CASSSPSGGDTDTQYF.

The table lists this clone with a count of one. The chain couples TRBV5-1 to TRBJ2-7, with TRBD1 identical over 7 bases. The CDR3 contains 14 residues. With 3 bases clipped from V and 6 bases from J, the junction kept 9 bases outside the gene matches. The V gene's germline CDR1 is SGHRS and CDR2 YFSETQ. In DNA, the CDR3 is TGCGCCAGCAGCTCCCCGGGACAGTTGGGCGAGCAGTACTTC. It yields the protein CASSSPGQLGEQYF.

This chain links TRBV27 with TRBJ2-1; 14 nucleotides line up with TRBD2. In germline, CDR1 is MNHEY, CDR2 SMNVEV (reference sequence). The CDR3 has 19 amino acids. Unmatched junction bases numbered 8, after V lost 4 bases and J lost 0 bases. CDR3 loop: CASSSRTSGGTSSYNEQFF. The CDR3 nucleotides read TGTGCCAGCAGTTCGCGGACTAGCGGGGGGACGAGCTCCTACAATGAGCAGTTCTTC.

Concerning this clone itself: Other nucleotide sequences in the sample specify the same CDR3. The rearrangement uses TRBV14 and TRBJ1-2; 7 nucleotides agree with TRBD1. Germline V CDR1 and CDR2: SGHDN, FVKESK. This CDR3 region has 13 residues. Trimming at V came to 3 bases and at J to 2 bases, leaving 0 bases not matched to a gene. CDR3 nucleotides: TGTGCCAGCAGCCAGGGACAGAACTATGGCTACACCTTC. It codes for CASSQGQNYGYTF.

The gene calls are TRBV19 and TRBJ1-5; D not certain. V was trimmed by 8 bases and J by 7 bases, leaving 12 bases between them. Germline values: CDR1 LNHDA, CDR2 SQIVND (reference sequence). The CDR3 is 12 amino acids. The CDR3 loop reads CASGRQGQPQHF. The CDR3 bases are TGTGCCAGTGGTCGACAAGGACAGCCCCAGCATTTT.

The genes are TRBV19 and TRBJ2-1; 8 bases align to TRBD2. This CDR3 region has 15 residues. Germline CDR1 reads LNHDA; CDR2 reads SQIVND (reference sequence). V shed 2 bases and J 0 bases; nucleotides not matched to a gene: 0. The CDR3 bases are TGTGCCAGTAGTATAAGCGGGAGCTCCTACAATGAGCAGTTCTTC. Translating gives CASSISGSSYNEQFF.

This clone has a single count. This chain joins TRBV7-8 and TRBJ2-5, with D perhaps matching TRBD1 (6 bases). The CDR3 loop spans 16 amino acids. V was shortened by 3 bases and J by 1 base, with 15 bases between the two germline ends. Germline V gene data show CDR1 as SGHVS and CDR2 as FQNEAQ. The CDR3 here is CASSFLGQPSQETQYF. The CDR3 DNA sequence: TGTGCCAGCAGCTTTTTAGGACAGCCCTCCCAAGAGACCCAGTACTTC.

The chain recombines TRBV6-5 with TRBJ2-2; D is possibly TRBD2 (7 bases). Trimming took 3 bases from V and 5 from J, leaving 16 bases between them. This CDR3 has 16 amino acids. Per the germline V gene, CDR1 is MNHEY and CDR2 is SVGAGI. The CDR3: CASSYGGAVGTGELFF. The CDR3 DNA sequence: TGTGCCAGCAGTTATGGGGGGGCTGTTGGGACCGGGGAGCTGTTTTTT.

The rearrangement links TRBV5-6 to TRBJ2-6; D not resolved. In germline, CDR1 is SGHDT, CDR2 YYEEEE. CDR3 length: 13 amino acids. The V end lost 4 bases, the J end lost 1 base, and 3 bases lay between the germline ends. The CDR3 loop reads CASSQSGANVLTF. The CDR3 bases are TGTGCCAGCAGCCAATCTGGGGCCAACGTCCTGACTTTC.

V gene TRBV19 combines with J gene TRBJ2-7; 12 bases line up with TRBD1. The CDR3 contains 17 residues. With 5 bases clipped from V and 8 bases from J, the junction kept 16 bases outside the gene matches. CDR1 and CDR2 from the germline V gene are LNHDA and SQIVND (reference sequence). The DNA for the CDR3 is TGTGCCAGTAGTTCCGGGACAGGGGGCGTAGTGGGGACGAAGCAGTACTTC. Protein product: CASSSGTGGVVGTKQYF. Complete variable domain (other parts from reference TRBV19 and TRBJ2-7): DGGITQSPKYLFRKEGQNVTLSCEQNLNHDAMYWYRQDPGQGLRLIYYSQIVNDFQKGDIAEGYSVSREKKESFPLTVTSAQKNPTAFYLCASSSGTGGVVGTKQYFGPGTRLTVT.

The J gene is TRBJ1-4, the V gene TRBV6-6; TRBD1 agrees at 11 bases. Trimming at V came to 6 bases and at J to 2 bases, leaving 5 bases not matched to a gene. CDR1 is MNHNY and CDR2 is SVGAGI in the germline V gene (reference sequence). The CDR3 sequence is 16 residues long. Here the CDR3 DNA reads TGTGCCAGCAGACGTGGACAGGGGGCGACTAATGAAAAACTGTTTTTT. Translated: CASRRGQGATNEKLFF.